This T cell receptor beta chain is from a study of blood T cell repertoires in COVID-19. As for the study in general: Collection of acute and convalescent COVID-19 samples took place in the United States, Italy and Spain. PBMCs, B-cell-depleted T cells, or T cells provided the cDNA or gDNA that made up the material.

V shed 4 bases and J shed 5 bases, with 12 bases lying between them. The V gene's germline CDR1 is SGHVS and CDR2 FQNEAQ. This CDR3 spans 14 amino acids. This table comes from immunoSEQ multiplex PCR, and its TCRdb copy is limited to in-frame clones, with some not included. The table lists 200,000 to 250,000 clones, approximately 80% of them singletons. Participants spanned ages about 18 to 89 years and resided in some 22 US areas. Participant-reported clinical history was the basis for cohort assignment. The chain combines TRBV7-8 with TRBJ1-3, with a tentative D call TRBD1 (5 bases). Sequenced input: PBMCs or T cells enriched from blood (not recorded which). This clonotype was sampled from a man between 60 and 70 years old who had recovered from COVID-19. CDR3 bases: TGTGCCAGCAGCTCCAGGGAGGGGAGAAACACCATATATTTT. This sequence encodes CASSSREGRNTIYF.